The clone carrying this TCR beta chain was detected only a few times. Its antigen is unknown. These data are taken from a study of early stage breast cancer tumors. Trimming removed 2 bases at V and 0 bases at J, with 5 bases between. The germline V gene has CDR1 SEHNR and CDR2 FQNEAQ (reference sequence). CDR3 size: 13 residues. Only in-frame clones appear in the TCRdb table, and some are missing; sequencing was by immunoSEQ multiplex PCR. There are more than 65,000 clones in the sample; less than 90% occur only once, and approximately 4.5% lies in the top ten. Study-wide results and caveats: Functional markers like CD4, CD8 and FOXP3 were missed in bulk sequencing.

The receptor was derived from a person in their 40s with breast cancer. The sequenced sample was blood. V gene TRBV7-9 combines with J gene TRBJ2-7; D uncertain. The CDR3 nucleotides are TGTGCCAGCAGCTTACCACTCTCCTACGAGCAGTACTTC. This gives the protein CASSLPLSYEQYF.